The 20 T cell receptor beta chains below were found in one sample sequenced in a study of graft-versus-host responses after intestinal transplantation. Measured with immunoSEQ multiplex PCR; TCRdb has only the in-frame clones, and not every one. The data contain roughly 1,300 clones, approximately 87% of them singletons. Material: PBMCs, obtained just over 32 days after intestinal transplant. The receptors derive from a human patient who received an intestinal transplant, so some T cells may come from the graft donor.

The chain is built from TRBV6-5 and TRBJ2-3, with 7 bases fitting TRBD2. V lost 8 bases and J lost 1; bases outside the gene matches: 6. Germline CDR1 and CDR2: MNHEY and SVGAGI. The CDR3 has 14 residues. This CDR3 is CASCGGFRTDTQYF. The DNA of the CDR3 is TGTGCCAGCTGCGGGGGATTCCGCACAGATACGCAGTATTTT.

The chain uses TRBV5-8 and TRBJ2-1; unclear D gene. The CDR3 has 12 residues. CDR1 SGHTS and CDR2 YDEGEE come from the germline V gene. Trimming took off 0 bases at V and 5 bases at J, with 3 bases between the two ends. The CDR3 DNA is TGTGCCAGCAGCTTGGCACACAATGAGCAGTTCTTC. Protein: CASSLAHNEQFF. The variable domain in full, with the rest retrieved from reference TRBV5-8 and TRBJ2-1, is EAGVTQSPTHLIKTRGQQATLRCSPISGHTSVYWYQQALGLGLQFLLWYDEGEERNRGNFPPRFSGRQFPNYSSELNVNALELEDSALYLCASSLAHNEQFFGPGTRLTVL.

This clone was detected a few times. V and J are TRBV6-4 and TRBJ2-1, with TRBD2 matching over 14 bases. The CDR3 totals 15 residues. Germline CDR1 reads MRHNA; CDR2 reads SNTAGT. Trimming took 2 bases from V and 6 from J; bases not matched to a gene: 0. CDR3 in DNA: TGTGCCAGCAGTGACGGGACTAGCGGGGGCAATGAGCAGTTCTTC. It yields the protein CASSDGTSGGNEQFF.

This chain uses TRBV6-8 with TRBJ2-7; TRBD1 is a possible D gene (6 bases). The germline V gene has CDR1 MNHGY and CDR2 SAAAGT. The ends were cut back, 0 bases at V and 3 bases at J, with 9 bases in the middle. The CDR3 is 14 amino acids. CDR3 bases: TGTGCCAGCAGTTACTCGGGACATCGCTACGAGCAGTACTTC. It is translated as CASSYSGHRYEQYF.

The chain has TRBV4-1 and TRBJ2-1, with D perhaps given as TRBD1 or TRBD2 (5 bases each). The germline V gene has CDR1 MGHRA and CDR2 YSYEKL. The CDR3 runs 15 residues. V shed 4 bases and J shed 8 bases, with 18 bases lying between them. CDR3 nucleotide sequence: TGCGCCAGCAGCCCCATTCAACCAGGGCGGGATGAGCAGTTCTTC. Translating it yields CASSPIQPGRDEQFF.

A note on this clone: Compared with germline, one end of the junction differs, possibly owing to a read error. The V call is TRBV6-4, the J call TRBJ1-2, with unresolved D. The CDR3 spans 14 residues. Germline V gene data show CDR1 as MRHNA and CDR2 as SNTAGT. The CDR3 DNA reads TGTGCCAGCAGTTACTCGAAGGGCTACCCTGGCTACACCTTC. Translation: CASSYSKGYPGYTF.

This clone came up a few times. The V call is TRBV6-6, the J call TRBJ1-2; D not resolved. Germline CDR1 is MNHNY and CDR2 is SVGAGI (reference sequence). The V gene lost 0 bases and the J gene lost 7 bases, with 12 bases spanning the gap. The length of the CDR3 is 14 residues. In nucleotides, the CDR3 is TGTGCCAGCAGTTACTCGAAGGGCTACCCTGGCTACACCTTC. Protein sequence: CASSYSKGYPGYTF.

The V call is TRBV7-9, the J call TRBJ2-1, with TRBD1 as a possible D gene (5 bases). The CDR3 runs to 14 residues. With 3 bases removed from V and 4 bases from J, the gap between germline ends came to 10 bases. Per the germline V gene, CDR1 is SEHNR and CDR2 is FQNEAQ (reference sequence). In nucleotides, the CDR3 is TGTGCCAGCAGCTTTAGGGGAACGTACAATGAGCAGTTCTTC. Translated, it gives CASSFRGTYNEQFF.

The chain uses TRBV5-5 and TRBJ2-7; 8 bases align to TRBD2. This CDR3 is 18 amino acids long. The V gene's germline CDR1 is SGHKS and CDR2 YYEKEE (reference sequence). The trim removed 4 bases at V and 3 bases at J, leaving 18 bases unmatched. CDR3 protein: CASSVGVAGGRLDYEQYF. The CDR3 bases are TGTGCCAGCAGCGTGGGTGTTGCGGGGGGCCGGTTAGACTACGAGCAGTACTTC.

The genes are TRBV6-4 and TRBJ2-1; TRBD2 matches 14 bases. Trimming cost V 0 bases and J 6 bases; bases outside gene matches: 1. This CDR3 spans 16 amino acids. CDR1 and CDR2 (germline): MRHNA, SNTAGT. In DNA form, the CDR3 reads TGTGCCAGCAGTGACTCAGGGACTAGCGGGAGCAATGAGCAGTTCTTC. This translates into CASSDSGTSGSNEQFF.

This chain links TRBV19 with TRBJ2-5; the D gene is possibly TRBD1 (6 bases). Germline lookup yields CDR1 LNHDA and CDR2 SQIVND (reference sequence). This CDR3 is built from 14 residues. Trimming shortened V by 3 bases and J by 3 bases, and 11 bases separated the two germline ends. In DNA, the CDR3 is TGTGCCAGTAGTATTAACCAGGGGAAAGAGACCCAGTACTTC. This codes for CASSINQGKETQYF.

The V and J genes are TRBV7-3 and TRBJ2-3; D ambiguous. V was clipped by 4 bases and J by 3 bases, with 14 bases between them. The V gene's germline CDR1 is SGHTA and CDR2 FQGTGA. The CDR3 covers 15 residues. CDR3 nucleotides: TGTGCCAGCAGCTCTGGACGACGACCAACAGATACGCAGTATTTT. It codes for CASSSGRRPTDTQYF.

V usage is TRBV9 and J usage is TRBJ2-7; TRBD2 agrees at 10 bases. V gave up 0 bases and J gave up 2 bases; unmatched junction bases: 2. CDR1 SGDLS and CDR2 YYNGEE come from the germline V gene. This CDR3 spans 15 amino acids. Here the CDR3 DNA reads TGTGCCAGCAGCGTAGGGACTAGCGGAACCTACGAGCAGTACTTC. Its protein product is CASSVGTSGTYEQYF.

About this clone itself: This specimen includes other DNA sequences encoding the same CDR3. The chain has TRBV19 and TRBJ2-3; maybe TRBD1 (6 bases). Looked up from germline, CDR1 is LNHDA and CDR2 is SQIVND (reference sequence). CDR3 length: 14 amino acids. The ends were cut back, 3 bases at V and 6 bases at J, with 13 bases in the middle. CDR3 in DNA: TGTGCCAGTAGTATCAGGGGCGGCCCGGATACGCAGTATTTT. This encodes CASSIRGGPDTQYF.

The V and J genes are TRBV15 and TRBJ2-1; D could derive from TRBD1 or TRBD2 (6 bases each). This CDR3 is 15 amino acids long. Between the trimmed V and J ends, which lost 0 bases and 2 bases, there was a span of 8 bases. Germline loops: CDR1 LNHNV, CDR2 YYDKDF (reference sequence). CDR3 sequence: CATSREGGTYNEQFF. CDR3 sequence (DNA): TGTGCCACCAGCAGAGAAGGGGGGACCTACAATGAGCAGTTCTTC.

J is TRBJ2-3 and V is TRBV19; no reliable D call. Looked up from germline, CDR1 is LNHDA and CDR2 is SQIVND (reference sequence). The CDR3 totals 16 residues. V lost 5 bases to trimming and J lost 1 base, with 16 bases between them. CDR3 residues: CASSFATGPGTDTQYF. The CDR3, as DNA: TGTGCCAGTAGTTTTGCCACGGGCCCCGGCACAGATACGCAGTATTTT.

This clone was seen only once. The rearrangement joins TRBV6-4 to TRBJ2-1; D remains ambiguous. Germline CDR1 is MRHNA and CDR2 is SNTAGT. The CDR3 contains 16 residues. Trimming took off 0 bases at V and 1 base at J, with 10 bases between the two ends. The CDR3 coding sequence is TGTGCCAGCAGTGACTCGGCGTACGGATCCTACAATGAGCAGTTCTTC. Protein: CASSDSAYGSYNEQFF.

This clone was detected only once. This chain connects TRBV6-4 to TRBJ2-3; 10 nucleotides match TRBD2. CDR1 and CDR2 (germline): MRHNA, SNTAGT. The CDR3 is made up of 15 amino acids. After removal of 0 bases from V and 6 bases from J, the junction contained 3 bases not matched to a gene. CDR3 coding DNA: TGTGCCAGCAGTGACTCGAATAGCGGGGGGGATACGCAGTATTTT. It codes for CASSDSNSGGDTQYF.

Concerning this clone itself: Germline is not matched at one junction end, which may reflect a read error. This chain uses TRBV5-5 with TRBJ1-2; the match to TRBD1 covers 11 bases. The CDR3 sequence is 15 residues long. Germline V gene data show CDR1 as SGHKS and CDR2 as YYEKEE (reference sequence). The CDR3 is CARSRDRGAYYGYTF. The CDR3 DNA reads as TGTGCCCGCAGCCGGGACAGGGGGGCGTACTATGGCTACACCTTC.

Written as DNA, the CDR3 is TGTGCCAGCAGCTCCCGGGACAGGGGTTCCTACGAGCAGTACTTC. The encoded protein is CASSSRDRGSYEQYF. The rearrangement joins TRBV5-6 to TRBJ2-7, with 10 positions matching TRBD1. Germline CDR1 is SGHDT and CDR2 is YYEEEE. The V gene end was trimmed by 3 bases and the J gene end by 1 base; junction bases not matched to a gene: 4. The CDR3 sequence is 15 residues long.